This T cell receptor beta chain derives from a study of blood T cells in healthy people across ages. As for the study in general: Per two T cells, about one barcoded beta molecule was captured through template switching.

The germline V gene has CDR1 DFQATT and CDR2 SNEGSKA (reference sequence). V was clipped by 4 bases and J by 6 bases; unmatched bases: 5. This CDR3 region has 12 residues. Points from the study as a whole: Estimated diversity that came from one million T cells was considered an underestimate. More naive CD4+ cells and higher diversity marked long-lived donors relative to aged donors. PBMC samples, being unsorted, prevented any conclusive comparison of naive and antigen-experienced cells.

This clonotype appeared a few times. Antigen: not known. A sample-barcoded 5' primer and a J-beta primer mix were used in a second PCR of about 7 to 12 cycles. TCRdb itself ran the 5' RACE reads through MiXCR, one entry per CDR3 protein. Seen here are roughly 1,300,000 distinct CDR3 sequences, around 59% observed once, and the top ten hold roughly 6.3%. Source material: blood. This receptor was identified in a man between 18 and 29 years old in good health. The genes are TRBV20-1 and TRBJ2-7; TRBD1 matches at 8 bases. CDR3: CSATDRDAEQYF. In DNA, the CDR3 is TGCAGTGCTACGGACAGGGATGCCGAGCAGTACTTC.